Described below is a single T cell receptor beta chain sequence and its context. Its target is not known. The source of the sample is a study of T-cell memory formation after mild COVID-19. Study summary: TCR clustering was largely donor specific. Study outcomes and limitations: There were some responding clones in pre-infection memory, which suggested that cross-reactive memory had joined.

CDR3 size: 14 residues. Germline V gene sequence: CDR1 SGHVS, CDR2 FNYEAQ. Trimming took off 3 bases at V and 7 bases at J, with 13 bases between the two ends. Each CDR3 protein gets one entry after TCRdb re-called the 5' RACE reads with MiXCR. The sample records hundreds of thousands of distinct CDR3 sequences, around an eighth being singletons. The chain has TRBV7-6 and TRBJ2-1, with unresolved D. Sequencing was done on a sample of PBMCs or a T cell subset sorted from them (not recorded which). This receptor was identified in a man aged 18 to 35 who had mild COVID-19 (a few samples of this study predate the infection). Cell type and time point are not known. CDR3: CASSLGLGLNEQFF. The CDR3 DNA reads as TGTGCCAGCAGCTTGGGTCTTGGGTTGAATGAGCAGTTCTTC.